This record covers a single T cell receptor (beta chain). The data derive from a study of T-cell memory formation after mild COVID-19. TCRdb used MiXCR to reprocess the 5' RACE reads, holding one entry per CDR3 protein. The data show 350,000 or so distinct CDR3 sequences, more than 20% seen once. The J segment lost 5 bases and the V segment lost 2 bases, leaving 0 bases of the junction unmatched. CDR1 and CDR2 (germline): MNHNY, SVGAGI (reference sequence). The CDR3 covers 13 residues. The chain employs TRBV6-6 and TRBJ1-5; 7 nucleotides agree with TRBD1. Sequenced sample: PBMCs or a T cell subset sorted from them (not recorded which). This TCR was sampled from a man between 18 and 35 years old who had mild COVID-19 (a few samples of this study predate the infection). Cell type and time point are not known. The CDR3 sequence: CASSYDRDQPQHF. The CDR3 DNA follows: TGTGCCAGCAGTTACGACAGGGATCAGCCCCAGCATTTT.